The rows below give T cell receptor beta chains drawn from one sample of a study of vaccination and CD4 T cells after COVID-19. These receptors have no known antigen. TCRdb passed the PCR reads through MiXCR, listing each CDR3 protein once. Of approximately 7,700 distinct CDR3 sequences listed, about three fifths are singletons. What was sequenced was CD4+ T cells from blood, cultured in vitro. These receptors all stem from a human donor who had recovered from COVID-19. CDR3s include the opening cysteine and the closing phenylalanine or tryptophan. A D gene is named only where the DNA matches it firmly. Clone sizes are given selectively: once, few, many, or a class where the clone is expanded.

clone_size j_call v_call d_call cdr3_aa cdr3_nt
. TRBJ1-4 TRBV20-1 TRBD1 CSASEDRGEKLFF TGCAGTGCTAGTGAGGACAGGGGTGAAAAACTGTTTTTT
. TRBJ1-2 TRBV12-3/TRBV12-4 . CASRKAGGYTF TGTGCCAGCCGTAAAGCCGGGGGCTACACCTTC
. TRBJ2-3 TRBV11-3 . CASSFGQLFGDTQYF TGTGCCAGCAGCTTCGGACAGCTGTTTGGTGATACGCAGTATTTT
. TRBJ1-5 TRBV2 TRBD1 CASSGDRGHRQPQHF TGTGCCAGCAGTGGCGACAGGGGGCATCGTCAGCCCCAGCATTTT
. TRBJ2-7 TRBV7-6 . CASSLDSGSYEQYF TGTGCCAGCAGCTTAGATTCGGGCAGCTACGAGCAGTACTTC
. TRBJ2-3 TRBV27 . CASRPHGTDTQYF TGTGCCAGCAGGCCACATGGAACAGATACGCAGTATTTT
. TRBJ2-1 TRBV20-1 TRBD2 CSAILAGGISYNEQFF TGCAGTGCCATTCTAGCGGGGGGGATCTCCTACAATGAGCAGTTCTTC
. TRBJ2-7 TRBV2 . CASSRDITYEQYF TGTGCCAGCAGCCGCGACATTACCTACGAGCAGTACTTC
. TRBJ2-3 TRBV12-3/TRBV12-4 TRBD1 CASSRTGGTDTQYF TGTGCCAGCAGCAGGACAGGGGGCACAGATACGCAGTATTTT
once TRBJ2-3 TRBV20-1 . CSARSGSNADTQYF TGCAGTGCTAGATCAGGCTCGAATGCAGATACGCAGTATTTT
. TRBJ2-3 TRBV24-1 . CATSDTQGLEKDTQYF TGTGCCACCAGTGACACCCAGGGTCTCGAAAAGGATACGCAGTATTTT
. TRBJ1-5 TRBV7-2 . CASSLGYSNQPQHF TGTGCCAGCAGCTTAGGGTATAGCAATCAGCCCCAGCATTTT
once TRBJ1-2 TRBV6-1 . CASDRPGRRHLNYGYTF TGTGCCAGCGACAGACCCGGACGGAGACACCTAAACTATGGCTACACCTTC
. TRBJ1-2 TRBV2 . CASSDQGNGYTF TGTGCCAGCAGTGACCAGGGGAATGGCTACACCTTC
. TRBJ1-2 TRBV12-3/TRBV12-4 TRBD1 CASSLSARGYGYTF TGTGCCAGCAGTTTATCGGCCAGGGGGTACGGCTACACCTTC
. TRBJ2-1 TRBV6-2/TRBV6-3 . CASSPRLRNEQFF TGTGCCAGCAGTCCCCGACTCCGAAATGAGCAGTTCTTC
. TRBJ2-2 TRBV5-1 . CASTLNPGSTGELFF TGCGCCAGCACCCTAAACCCGGGATCTACCGGGGAGCTGTTTTTT
. TRBJ1-1 TRBV6-1 . CASGSSPAETEAFF TGTGCCAGCGGAAGCTCCCCGGCTGAAACTGAAGCTTTCTTT
. TRBJ1-2 TRBV18 . CASSPRQEIYGYTF TGTGCCAGCTCACCACGTCAGGAAATCTATGGCTACACCTTC
medium-sized TRBJ2-7 TRBV18 . CASSGNYEQYF TGTGCCAGCTCTGGGAACTACGAGCAGTACTTC
. TRBJ2-7 TRBV20-1 . CSARDTGRSSYEQYF TGCAGTGCTAGAGATACTGGGAGGAGCTCCTACGAGCAGTACTTC
few TRBJ2-3 TRBV19 TRBD2 CASLGTSGSRDTQYF TGTGCCAGTCTAGGGACTAGCGGGTCGAGAGATACGCAGTATTTT
. TRBJ2-3 TRBV2 . CASRRALPADTQYF TGTGCCAGCAGGAGAGCCCTGCCAGCAGATACGCAGTATTTT
. TRBJ2-3 TRBV6-1 TRBD2 CASSEKFLAGEGRKAQYF TGTGCCAGCAGTGAAAAGTTCCTAGCGGGGGAGGGCAGGAAGGCGCAGTATTTT
. TRBJ2-3 TRBV12-3/TRBV12-4 . CASSLGGSTDTQYF TGTGCCAGCAGTTTAGGGGGAAGCACAGATACGCAGTATTTT
. TRBJ2-3 TRBV5-1 TRBD1 CASSLTGQGGTQYF TGCGCCAGCAGCTTGACGGGACAGGGAGGGACGCAGTATTTT
. TRBJ2-5 TRBV19 TRBD2 CASSTSRTSGQETQYF TGTGCCAGTAGTACCAGCCGGACTAGCGGACAAGAGACCCAGTACTTC
medium-sized TRBJ1-1 TRBV27 . CARLNTEAFF TGTGCCAGGCTGAACACTGAAGCTTTCTTT
. TRBJ2-7 TRBV30 . CAWSVMDHEQYF TGTGCCTGGAGTGTAATGGACCACGAGCAGTACTTC
few TRBJ1-6 TRBV20-1 TRBD1 CGTRGQPNSPLHF TGCGGAACGAGGGGACAGCCCAATTCACCCCTCCACTTT
. TRBJ2-4 TRBV4-2 . CASSQDPLDSNIQYF TGTGCCAGCAGCCAAGATCCCTTAGATTCGAACATTCAGTACTTC
. TRBJ1-1 TRBV7-9 . CASRPHGGGVMGTEAFF TGTGCCAGCAGACCCCACGGGGGGGGCGTCATGGGTACTGAAGCTTTCTTT
few TRBJ2-7 TRBV6-1 TRBD2 CASRRDYGYEQYF TGTGCCAGCAGACGGGACTATGGCTACGAGCAGTACTTC